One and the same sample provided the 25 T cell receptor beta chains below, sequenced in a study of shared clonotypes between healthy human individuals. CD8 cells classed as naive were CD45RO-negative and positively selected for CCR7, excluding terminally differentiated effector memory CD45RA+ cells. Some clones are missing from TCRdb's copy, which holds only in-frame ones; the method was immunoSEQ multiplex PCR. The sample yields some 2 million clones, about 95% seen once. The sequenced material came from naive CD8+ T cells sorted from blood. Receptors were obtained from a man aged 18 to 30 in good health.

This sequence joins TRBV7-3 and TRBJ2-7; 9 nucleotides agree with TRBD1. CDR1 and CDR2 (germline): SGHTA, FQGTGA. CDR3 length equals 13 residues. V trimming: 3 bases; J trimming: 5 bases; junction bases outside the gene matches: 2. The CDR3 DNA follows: TGTGCCAGCAGCTTTACAGGGGGCCACGAGCAGTACTTC. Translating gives CASSFTGGHEQYF.

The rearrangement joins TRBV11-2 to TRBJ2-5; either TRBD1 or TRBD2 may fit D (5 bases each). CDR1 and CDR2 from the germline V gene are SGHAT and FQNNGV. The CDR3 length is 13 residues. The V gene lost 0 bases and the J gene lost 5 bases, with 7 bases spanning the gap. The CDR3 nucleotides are TGTGCCAGCAGCTTAGATTGGGGGGAGACCCAGTACTTC. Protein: CASSLDWGETQYF.

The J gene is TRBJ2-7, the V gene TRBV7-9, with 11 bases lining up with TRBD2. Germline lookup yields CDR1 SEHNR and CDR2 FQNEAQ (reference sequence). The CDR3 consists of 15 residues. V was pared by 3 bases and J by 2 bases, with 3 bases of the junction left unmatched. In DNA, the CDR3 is TGTGCCAGCAGCTTGCTAGCGGGAGGAACCTACGAGCAGTACTTC. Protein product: CASSLLAGGTYEQYF.

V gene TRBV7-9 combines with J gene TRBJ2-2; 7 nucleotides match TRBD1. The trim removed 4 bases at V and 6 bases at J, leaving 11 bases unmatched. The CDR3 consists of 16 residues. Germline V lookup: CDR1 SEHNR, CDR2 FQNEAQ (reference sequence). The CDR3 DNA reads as TGTGCCAGCAGCTCAACAGGGGAGCCCCGAGCCGGGGAGCTGTTTTTT. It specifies CASSSTGEPRAGELFF. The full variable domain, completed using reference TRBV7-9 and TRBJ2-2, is DTGVSQNPRHKITKRGQNVTFRCDPISEHNRLYWYRQTLGQGPEFLTYFQNEAQLEKSRLLSDRFSAERPKGSFSTLEIQRTEQGDSAMYLCASSSTGEPRAGELFFGEGSRLTVL.

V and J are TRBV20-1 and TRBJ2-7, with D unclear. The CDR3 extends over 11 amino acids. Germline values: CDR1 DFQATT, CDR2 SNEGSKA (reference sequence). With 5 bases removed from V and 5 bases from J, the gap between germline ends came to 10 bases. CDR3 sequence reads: CSAHMGNEQYF. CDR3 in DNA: TGCAGTGCTCATATGGGGAACGAGCAGTACTTC.

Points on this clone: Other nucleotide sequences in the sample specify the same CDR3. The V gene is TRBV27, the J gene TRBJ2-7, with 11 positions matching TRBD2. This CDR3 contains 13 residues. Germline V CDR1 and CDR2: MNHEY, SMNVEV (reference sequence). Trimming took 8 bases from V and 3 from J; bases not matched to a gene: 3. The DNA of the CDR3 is TGTGCCAGCTCTAGCGGGGGGCTCTACGAGCAGTACTTC. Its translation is CASSSGGLYEQYF.

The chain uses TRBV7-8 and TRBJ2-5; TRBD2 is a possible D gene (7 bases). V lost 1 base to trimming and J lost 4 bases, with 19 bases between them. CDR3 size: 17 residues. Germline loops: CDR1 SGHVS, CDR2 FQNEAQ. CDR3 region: CASSLVGGAGAPETQYF. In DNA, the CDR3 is TGTGCCAGCAGCTTAGTAGGGGGGGCGGGAGCCCCAGAGACCCAGTACTTC.

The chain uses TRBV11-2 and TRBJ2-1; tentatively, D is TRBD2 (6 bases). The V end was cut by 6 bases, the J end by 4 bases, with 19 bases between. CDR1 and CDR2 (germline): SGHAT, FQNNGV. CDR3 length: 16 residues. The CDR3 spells CASRSIGDSPYNEQFF. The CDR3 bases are TGTGCCAGCAGGTCGATTGGGGACTCCCCATACAATGAGCAGTTCTTC. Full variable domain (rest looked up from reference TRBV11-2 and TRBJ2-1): EAGVAQSPRYKIIEKRQSVAFWCNPISGHATLYWYQQILGQGPKLLIQFQNNGVVDDSQLPKDRFSAERLKGVDSTLKIQPAKLEDSAVYLCASRSIGDSPYNEQFFGPGTRLTVL.

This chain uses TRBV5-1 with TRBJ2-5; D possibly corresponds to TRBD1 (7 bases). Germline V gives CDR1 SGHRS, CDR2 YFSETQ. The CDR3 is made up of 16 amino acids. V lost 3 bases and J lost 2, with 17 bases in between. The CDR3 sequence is CASSSAGQLVQETQYF. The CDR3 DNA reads TGCGCCAGCAGCTCTGCGGGACAGCTAGTACAAGAGACCCAGTACTTC.

DNA of the CDR3: TGCGCCAGCAGCCAAGAGTTTTGGGCGACCACAGATACGCAGTATTTT. Translated, it gives CASSQEFWATTDTQYF. The chain is built from TRBV4-3 and TRBJ2-3; no clear D. The V end was cut by 0 bases, the J end by 2 bases, with 12 bases between. Per the germline V gene, CDR1 is LGHNA and CDR2 is YSLEER. This CDR3 has 16 amino acids.

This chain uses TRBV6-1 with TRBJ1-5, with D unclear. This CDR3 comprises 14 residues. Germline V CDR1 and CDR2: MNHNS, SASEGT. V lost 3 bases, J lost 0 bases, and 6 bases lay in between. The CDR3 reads CASSDGYSNQPQHF. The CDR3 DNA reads TGTGCCAGCAGTGACGGATATAGCAATCAGCCCCAGCATTTT.

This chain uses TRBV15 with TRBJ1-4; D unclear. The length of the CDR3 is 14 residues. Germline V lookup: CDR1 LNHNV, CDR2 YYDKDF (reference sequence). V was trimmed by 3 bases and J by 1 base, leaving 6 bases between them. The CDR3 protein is CATSSWGTNEKLFF. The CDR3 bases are TGTGCCACCAGCAGTTGGGGAACTAATGAAAAACTGTTTTTT. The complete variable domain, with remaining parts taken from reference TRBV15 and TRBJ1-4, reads DAMVIQNPRYQVTQFGKPVTLSCSQTLNHNVMYWYQQKSSQAPKLLFHYYDKDFNNEADTPDNFQSRRPNTSFCFLDIRSPGLGDTAMYLCATSSWGTNEKLFFGSGTQLSVL.

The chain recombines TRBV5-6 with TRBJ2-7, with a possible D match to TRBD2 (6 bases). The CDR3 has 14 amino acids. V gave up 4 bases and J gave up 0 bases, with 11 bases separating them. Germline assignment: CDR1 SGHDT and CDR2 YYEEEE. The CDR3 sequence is CASSIGGSSYEQYF. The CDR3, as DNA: TGTGCCAGCAGCATCGGGGGTTCCTCCTACGAGCAGTACTTC.

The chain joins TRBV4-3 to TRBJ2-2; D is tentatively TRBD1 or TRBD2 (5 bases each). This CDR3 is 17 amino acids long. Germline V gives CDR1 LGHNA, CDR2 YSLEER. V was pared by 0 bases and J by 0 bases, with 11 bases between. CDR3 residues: CASSQDGTGTNTGELFF. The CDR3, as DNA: TGCGCCAGCAGCCAAGATGGGACGGGGACGAACACCGGGGAGCTGTTTTTT.

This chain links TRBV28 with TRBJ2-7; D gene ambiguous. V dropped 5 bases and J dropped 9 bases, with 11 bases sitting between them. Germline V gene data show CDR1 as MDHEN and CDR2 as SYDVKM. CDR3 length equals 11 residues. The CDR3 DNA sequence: TGTGCCAGCAGTCCCCCGAGAGCGCAGTACTTC. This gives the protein CASSPPRAQYF.

The CDR3 here is CASSLGTSGRDDTQYF. The CDR3 nucleotides are TGTGCCAGCAGCTTAGGGACTAGCGGGAGGGACGATACGCAGTATTTT. The genes are TRBV7-9 and TRBJ2-3; 15 nucleotides agree with TRBD2. CDR3 length: 16 residues. CDR1 SEHNR and CDR2 FQNEAQ come from the germline V gene (reference sequence). V trimming: 1 base; J trimming: 6 bases; junction bases outside the gene matches: 2.

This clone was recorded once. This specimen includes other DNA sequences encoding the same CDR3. CDR3 region: CASSYGRYTEAFF. DNA of the CDR3: TGTGCCAGCAGTTACGGCAGATACACTGAAGCTTTCTTT. The chain couples TRBV6-5 to TRBJ1-1; no firm D call. The CDR3 contains 13 residues. The germline V gene encodes CDR1 MNHEY and CDR2 SVGAGI. V gave up 2 bases and J gave up 3 bases, with 7 bases separating them.

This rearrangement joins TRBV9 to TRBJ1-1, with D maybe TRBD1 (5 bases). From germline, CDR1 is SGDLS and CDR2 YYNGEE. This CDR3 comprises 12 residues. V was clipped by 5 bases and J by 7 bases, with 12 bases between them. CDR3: CASSGRQSEAFF. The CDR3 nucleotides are TGTGCCAGCAGTGGCAGACAGAGTGAAGCTTTCTTT.

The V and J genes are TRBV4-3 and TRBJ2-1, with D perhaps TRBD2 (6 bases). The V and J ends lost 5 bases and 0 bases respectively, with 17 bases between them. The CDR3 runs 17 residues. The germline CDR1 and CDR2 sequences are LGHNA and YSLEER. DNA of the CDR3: TGCGCCAGCAGCGCAATCGGGAGCGCTAGCTCCTACAATGAGCAGTTCTTC. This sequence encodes CASSAIGSASSYNEQFF.

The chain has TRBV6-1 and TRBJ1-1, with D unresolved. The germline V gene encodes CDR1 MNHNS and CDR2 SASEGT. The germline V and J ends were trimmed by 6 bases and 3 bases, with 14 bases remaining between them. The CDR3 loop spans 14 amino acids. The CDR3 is CASSPHSVDTEAFF. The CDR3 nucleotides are TGTGCCAGCAGCCCCCACAGTGTGGACACTGAAGCTTTCTTT.

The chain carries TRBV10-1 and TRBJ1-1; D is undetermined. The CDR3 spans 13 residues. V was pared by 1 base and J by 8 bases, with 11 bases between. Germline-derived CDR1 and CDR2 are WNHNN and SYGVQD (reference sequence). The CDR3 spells CASSEYERGEAFF. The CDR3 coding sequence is TGCGCCAGCAGTGAGTATGAACGGGGAGAAGCTTTCTTT.

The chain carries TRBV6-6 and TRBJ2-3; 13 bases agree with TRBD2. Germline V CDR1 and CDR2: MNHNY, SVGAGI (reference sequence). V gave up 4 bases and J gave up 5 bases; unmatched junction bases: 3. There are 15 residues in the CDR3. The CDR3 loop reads CASSLTSGGIDTQYF. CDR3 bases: TGTGCCAGCAGTTTGACTAGCGGGGGGATAGATACGCAGTATTTT.

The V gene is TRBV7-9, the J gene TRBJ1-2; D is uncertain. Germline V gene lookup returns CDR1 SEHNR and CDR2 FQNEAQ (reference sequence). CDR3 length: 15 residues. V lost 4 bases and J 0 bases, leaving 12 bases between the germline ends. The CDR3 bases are TGTGCCAGCAGCTCCGAGGGAGTGGCTAACTATGGCTACACCTTC. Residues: CASSSEGVANYGYTF. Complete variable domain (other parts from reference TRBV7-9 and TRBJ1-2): DTGVSQNPRHKITKRGQNVTFRCDPISEHNRLYWYRQTLGQGPEFLTYFQNEAQLEKSRLLSDRFSAERPKGSFSTLEIQRTEQGDSAMYLCASSSEGVANYGYTFGSGTRLTVV.

CDR3 nucleotide sequence: TGTGCCAGCAGTGTTTTAGGAGAGGGCACTGAGCAGTTCTTC. Protein product: CASSVLGEGTEQFF. This chain joins TRBV2 and TRBJ2-1, with D perhaps TRBD2 (5 bases). CDR1 and CDR2 from the germline V gene are SNHLY and FYNNEI. There are 14 residues in the CDR3. V dropped 4 bases and J dropped 9 bases, with 16 bases sitting between them.

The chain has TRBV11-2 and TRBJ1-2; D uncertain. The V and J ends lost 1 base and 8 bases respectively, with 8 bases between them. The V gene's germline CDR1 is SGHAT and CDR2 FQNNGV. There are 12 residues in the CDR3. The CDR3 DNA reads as TGTGCCAGCAGCTTAGGACCCAGAGGCTACACCTTC. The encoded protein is CASSLGPRGYTF.